This note documents a single T cell receptor beta chain sequence. Its antigen is not known. This specimen comes from a study of cytomegalovirus exposure and HLA in healthy donors. The overall study: Around 86 million unique TCRs, all from HLA-typed donors, were included in an early release of the data.

Study conclusions and caveats: A later analysis reportedly found fewer N-insertions in an Asian-associated ancestry cluster than the roughly 670-donor mean.

The CDR3 has 13 amino acids. CDR1 and CDR2 from the germline V gene are ENHRY and SYGVKD. V was clipped by 10 bases and J by 6 bases, with 13 bases between them. The PCR made use of 60 Vbeta and 13 Jbeta primers. As processed by the authors: Some 10 million of the about 80 million unique TCR beta chains counted in a later analysis were shared. Produced via immunoSEQ multiplex PCR; TCRdb's table is partial and in-frame only. The V and J calls and clone size were taken over from that table, and D and trimming were inferred from the DNA. The sample contains around 130,000 clones, around 75% of which appear only once.

Sequences were obtained from PBMCs. The clonotype comes from a man aged 25-40 years in good health and CMV-seronegative. The chain employs TRBV10-3 and TRBJ1-6, with D tentatively TRBD1 (5 bases). CDR3 protein: CATQGDGNSPLHF. The CDR3 DNA is TGTGCCACCCAGGGTGACGGTAATTCACCCCTCCACTTT.